One sample yielded the 25 T cell receptor beta chains listed below, sequenced in a study of blood T cell repertoires in COVID-19. Clones were sequenced by immunoSEQ multiplex PCR, and TCRdb holds only the in-frame ones, with some missing. Seen here are roughly 170,000 clones, 70% to 90% observed once, and the top ten hold over 5%. Sequencing was performed on peripheral blood. The receptors here all came from a woman aged 45-65 years with COVID-19, enrolled during active disease.

This clone has more than one count but fewer than ten. The chain recombines TRBV18 with TRBJ2-7; 7 bases match TRBD1. Germline-derived CDR1 and CDR2 are KGHSH and LQKENI. V was clipped by 3 bases and J by 7 bases; unmatched bases: 15. The CDR3 sequence is 16 residues long. The CDR3 sequence is CASSPPAGGTPREQYF. DNA of the CDR3: TGTGCCAGCTCACCCCCGGCAGGGGGTACCCCCCGGGAGCAGTACTTC.

The chain carries TRBV7-8 and TRBJ2-7, with D possibly being TRBD1 (7 bases). The CDR3 loop spans 14 amino acids. Between the trimmed V and J ends, which lost 1 base and 4 bases, there was a span of 11 bases. Germline CDR1 SGHVS, CDR2 FQNEAQ. The CDR3 loop reads CASSLEAGGYEQYF. DNA of the CDR3: TGTGCCAGCAGCTTAGAGGCAGGGGGGTACGAGCAGTACTTC.

The rearrangement uses TRBV4-1 and TRBJ2-7; D possibly corresponds to TRBD2 (7 bases). V was trimmed by 0 bases and J by 1 base, leaving 16 bases between them. CDR3 length: 17 amino acids. Germline loops: CDR1 MGHRA, CDR2 YSYEKL. CDR3 DNA: TGCGCCAGCAGCCAAGATAGACAAAGGGGGGGGTCCTACGAGCAGTACTTC. It is translated as CASSQDRQRGGSYEQYF.

The chain recombines TRBV6-2 or TRBV6-3 with TRBJ2-5; D is perhaps TRBD2 (5 bases). This CDR3 is built from 14 residues. The germline V gene has CDR1 MNHEY and CDR2 SVGEGT. V was trimmed by 5 bases and J by 4 bases, leaving 14 bases between them. CDR3 in DNA: TGTGCCAGCAGTCGATCCCCGGGGTTAGAGACCCAGTACTTC. It encodes CASSRSPGLETQYF.

J is TRBJ2-2 and V is TRBV5-6; 7 nucleotides match TRBD2. From germline, CDR1 is SGHDT and CDR2 YYEEEE. This CDR3 region has 15 residues. The V gene end was trimmed by 2 bases and the J gene end by 4 bases; junction bases not matched to a gene: 5. CDR3 in DNA: TGTGCCAGCAGCTTCGGAGCGGGGCCCACCGGGGAGCTGTTTTTT. Translated: CASSFGAGPTGELFF.

V usage is TRBV4-1 and J usage is TRBJ1-1, with D tentatively TRBD1 (5 bases). The CDR3 spans 16 residues. V lost 0 bases and J 5 bases, leaving 16 bases between the germline ends. Germline-derived CDR1 and CDR2 are MGHRA and YSYEKL. The DNA for the CDR3 is TGCGCCAGCAGCCAAGAGCCCGGCAGGCGGACAACTGAAGCTTTCTTT. Amino acids: CASSQEPGRRTTEAFF.

As concerns this clone: Different DNA sequences within this sample yield the same CDR3. The V call is TRBV27, the J call TRBJ2-2, with D possibly TRBD1 on 6 matching bases. The germline V gene has CDR1 MNHEY and CDR2 SMNVEV (reference sequence). The CDR3 runs 15 residues. Between the trimmed V and J ends, which lost 2 bases and 2 bases, there was a span of 9 bases. CDR3 residues: CASSLGTLNTGELFF. The CDR3 bases are TGTGCCAGCAGTTTAGGGACATTAAACACCGGGGAGCTGTTTTTT.

In regard to this clone: Other DNA sequences in the same sample also yield this CDR3. V is TRBV6-5 and J is TRBJ1-2; tentatively, D is TRBD1 (6 bases). Germline values: CDR1 MNHEY, CDR2 SVGAGI. The CDR3 spans 13 residues. Between the trimmed V and J ends, which lost 2 bases and 7 bases, there was a span of 11 bases. CDR3 nucleotides: TGTGCCAGCAGTTACGGGCAGGGGATTGGCTACACCTTC. Amino acids: CASSYGQGIGYTF.

DNA for the CDR3: TGTGCCAGCAGTTACCGACTAGCGGACTCCTACAATGAGCAGTTCTTC. This codes for CASSYRLADSYNEQFF. The V and J genes are TRBV6-2 or TRBV6-3 and TRBJ2-1, with 9 nucleotides matching TRBD2. The CDR3 is 16 residues long. V lost 2 bases, J lost 0 bases, and 2 bases stayed unmatched. Germline assignment: CDR1 MNHEY and CDR2 SVGEGT.

The V and J genes are TRBV5-1 and TRBJ2-5; D remains ambiguous. The V gene's germline CDR1 is SGHRS and CDR2 YFSETQ. CDR3 size: 15 residues. Trimming stripped 3 bases from V and 4 bases from J, with 16 bases between. CDR3: CASSSSDTLVETQYF. The CDR3 bases are TGCGCCAGCAGCTCATCTGACACCTTAGTAGAGACCCAGTACTTC.

This clone was picked up one time. This chain links TRBV15 with TRBJ2-7; D is perhaps TRBD2 (5 bases). Per the germline V gene, CDR1 is LNHNV and CDR2 is YYDKDF (reference sequence). This CDR3 comprises 14 residues. The germline V and J ends were trimmed by 3 bases and 5 bases, with 14 bases remaining between them. CDR3 loop: CATSRDSPSDEQYF. The CDR3 DNA reads TGTGCCACCAGCAGGGACTCTCCCTCGGACGAGCAGTACTTC.

This clone has just one count. The CDR3 loop reads CASSKLLGNTIYF. CDR3 coding DNA: TGTGCCAGCAGCAAACTCTTAGGAAACACCATATATTTT. This chain uses TRBV6-5 with TRBJ1-3; no clear D. This CDR3 is built from 13 residues. Germline V gene data show CDR1 as MNHEY and CDR2 as SVGAGI. The V gene lost 6 bases and the J gene lost 4 bases, with 10 bases spanning the gap.

Here the CDR3 reads CASSSRDRGLNTEAFF. CDR3 DNA sequence: TGTGCCAGCAGCTCCCGGGACAGGGGACTGAACACTGAAGCTTTCTTT. The chain employs TRBV7-9 and TRBJ1-1, with 10 bases that match TRBD1. J gave up 0 bases and V 4 bases, and 5 bases lay outside the gene matches. CDR3 length: 16 amino acids. Germline CDR1 and CDR2: SEHNR and FQNEAQ (reference sequence).

V is TRBV10-3 and J is TRBJ2-3; 9 bases line up with TRBD2. There are 19 residues in the CDR3. CDR1 is ENHRY, CDR2 SYGVKD, per germline. J was trimmed by 0 bases and V by 0 bases; bases with no gene match: 10. In nucleotides, the CDR3 is TGTGCCATCAGTGAGTCTATACTGGAGCGGGGGGCAAGCACAGATACGCAGTATTTT. The encoded protein is CAISESILERGASTDTQYF.

This chain connects TRBV18 to TRBJ2-7, with a tentative D call TRBD1 (6 bases). This CDR3 has 13 residues. Trimming removed 3 bases at V and 3 bases at J, with 9 bases between. Germline CDR1 is KGHSH and CDR2 is LQKENI. Here the CDR3 reads CASSPGAGYEQYF. CDR3 nucleotide sequence: TGTGCCAGCTCACCGGGGGCCGGCTACGAGCAGTACTTC.

This clone came up many times. V gene TRBV5-1 combines with J gene TRBJ2-5; TRBD1 matches at 10 bases. The junction had 2 bases not matched to a gene; V was cut back by 4 bases and J by 5 bases. The CDR3 has 13 amino acids. CDR1 SGHRS and CDR2 YFSETQ come from the germline V gene. The CDR3 reads CASSQGQGETQYF. The DNA for the CDR3 is TGCGCCAGCAGCCAGGGACAGGGGGAGACCCAGTACTTC.

The chain recombines TRBV5-1 with TRBJ1-6, with 9 positions matching TRBD1. The J segment lost 8 bases and the V segment lost 4 bases, leaving 4 bases of the junction unmatched. Per the germline V gene, CDR1 is SGHRS and CDR2 is YFSETQ. This CDR3 has 14 residues. Here the CDR3 reads CASSGDREYSPLHF. As DNA, the CDR3 is TGCGCCAGCAGCGGGGACAGGGAATATTCACCCCTCCACTTT.

This clone was counted a single time. This chain links TRBV3-1 (or the pseudogene TRBV3-2) with TRBJ1-6; TRBD1 is a possible D gene (6 bases). Trimming took 4 bases from V and 8 from J, leaving 18 bases between them. The germline V gene has CDR1 LGHDT and CDR2 YNNKEL (reference sequence). The CDR3 runs 16 residues. CDR3 amino acids: CASSRHPGTFYSPLHF. CDR3 bases: TGTGCCAGCAGCCGACACCCGGGGACATTTTATTCACCCCTCCACTTT.

The CDR3 loop reads CASSQLGPGGEAFF. The CDR3 region has the DNA TGTGCCAGCAGCCAGCTTGGCCCGGGGGGTGAAGCTTTCTTT. The chain links TRBV5-6 to TRBJ1-1, with a weak D call TRBD1 (5 bases). Between the trimmed V and J ends, which lost 4 bases and 7 bases, there was a span of 17 bases. This CDR3 comprises 14 residues. Germline assignment: CDR1 SGHDT and CDR2 YYEEEE.

The V gene is TRBV4-1, the J gene TRBJ2-5, with a possible D match to TRBD1 (5 bases). The CDR3 totals 14 residues. Trimming pared 2 bases from V and 3 bases from J, leaving 10 bases between. Germline values: CDR1 MGHRA, CDR2 YSYEKL. DNA of the CDR3: TGCGCCAGCAGCCAAATTCAGGGTGAAGAGACCCAGTACTTC. This encodes CASSQIQGEETQYF.

This clone was recorded a few times. This rearrangement joins TRBV7-9 to TRBJ2-1; 9 bases are shared with TRBD2. CDR1 is SEHNR and CDR2 is FQNEAQ in the germline V gene (reference sequence). Germline trimming cut 5 bases from V and 1 base from J; bases unmatched to any gene: 3. CDR3 length: 15 residues. CDR3 nucleotide sequence: TGTGCCAGCAGCCAGACTAGCGGTTCCTACAATGAGCAGTTCTTC. The encoded protein is CASSQTSGSYNEQFF.

This clone was seen a few times. Here the CDR3 DNA reads TGTGCCAGCACCTTCTTGACAGGGGGCACAGATACGCAGTATTTT. Translated: CASTFLTGGTDTQYF. V and J are TRBV13 and TRBJ2-3, with 8 bases that match TRBD1. The V and J ends lost 7 bases and 1 base, in that order; junction bases with no gene match: 7. This CDR3 is built from 15 residues. The germline CDR1 and CDR2 sequences are PRHDT and FYEKMQ (reference sequence).

The chain joins TRBV5-6 to TRBJ2-4; D is unclear. The germline V gene encodes CDR1 SGHDT and CDR2 YYEEEE. V lost 0 bases to trimming and J lost 10 bases, with 5 bases between them. This CDR3 has 11 amino acids. Written as DNA, the CDR3 is TGTGCCAGCAGCTTGGGCAGGATTCAGTACTTC. Translating gives CASSLGRIQYF.

The genes are TRBV11-2 and TRBJ1-1; 7 bases line up with TRBD1. The CDR3 consists of 14 residues. The J segment lost 1 base and the V segment lost 5 bases, leaving 4 bases of the junction unmatched. Germline V lookup: CDR1 SGHAT, CDR2 FQNNGV. The CDR3 bases are TGTGCCAGCAGCCCACAGGGGCAGAACACTGAAGCTTTCTTT. Translating gives CASSPQGQNTEAFF.

The chain carries TRBV30 and TRBJ2-7; tentative D call: TRBD1 (6 bases). This CDR3 comprises 16 residues. Germline V gene sequence: CDR1 GTSNPN, CDR2 SVGIG (reference sequence). Trimming cost V 0 bases and J 7 bases, with 22 bases left between them. As DNA, the CDR3 is TGTGCCTGGAGTGTATCAGGGGTGTCTATAAGGTGGGAGCAGTACTTC. It translates to CAWSVSGVSIRWEQYF.